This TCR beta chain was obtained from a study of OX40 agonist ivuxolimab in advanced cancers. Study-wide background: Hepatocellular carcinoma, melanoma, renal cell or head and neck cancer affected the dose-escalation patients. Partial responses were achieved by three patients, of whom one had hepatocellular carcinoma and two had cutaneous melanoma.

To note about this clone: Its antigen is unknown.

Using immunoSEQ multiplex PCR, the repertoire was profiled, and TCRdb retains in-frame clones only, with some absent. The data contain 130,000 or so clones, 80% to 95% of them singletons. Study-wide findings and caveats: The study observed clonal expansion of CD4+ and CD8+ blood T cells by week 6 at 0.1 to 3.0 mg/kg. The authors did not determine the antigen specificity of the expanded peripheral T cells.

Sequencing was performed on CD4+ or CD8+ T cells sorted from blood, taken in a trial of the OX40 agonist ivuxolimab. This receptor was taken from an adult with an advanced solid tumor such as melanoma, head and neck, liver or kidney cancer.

For the CDR3, the DNA is TGTGCCAGCACCCCCAGCAGCACAGATACGCAGTATTTT. It codes for CASTPSSTDTQYF. This chain links TRBV6-1 with TRBJ2-3; D unclear. V was trimmed by 7 bases and J by 0 bases, leaving 8 bases between them. Germline V gene sequence: CDR1 MNHNS, CDR2 SASEGT. The CDR3 is made up of 13 amino acids.